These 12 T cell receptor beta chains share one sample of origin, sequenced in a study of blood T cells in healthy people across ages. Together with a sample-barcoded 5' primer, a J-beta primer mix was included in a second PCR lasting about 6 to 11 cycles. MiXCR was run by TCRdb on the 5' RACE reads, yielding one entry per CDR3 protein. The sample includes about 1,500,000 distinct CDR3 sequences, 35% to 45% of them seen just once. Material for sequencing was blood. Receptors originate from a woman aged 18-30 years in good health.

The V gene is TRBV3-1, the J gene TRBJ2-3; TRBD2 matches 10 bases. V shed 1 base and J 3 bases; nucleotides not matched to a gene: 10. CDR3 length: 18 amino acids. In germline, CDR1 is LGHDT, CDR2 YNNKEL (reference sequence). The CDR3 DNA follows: TGTGCCAGCAGCCAAGTTACGACTAGCGGGTTAAGAACAGATACGCAGTATTTT. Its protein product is CASSQVTTSGLRTDTQYF.

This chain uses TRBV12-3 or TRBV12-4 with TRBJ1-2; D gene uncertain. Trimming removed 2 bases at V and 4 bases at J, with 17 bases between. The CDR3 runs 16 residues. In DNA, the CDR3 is TGTGCCAGCAGTTTAACCCCCCCGGGGTTGAGCTATGGCTACACCTTC. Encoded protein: CASSLTPPGLSYGYTF.

The CDR3 DNA is TGTGCCAGCAGCCAAACCCCGACTGAAGCTTTCTTT. Residues: CASSQTPTEAFF. The rearrangement joins TRBV3-1 to TRBJ1-1; D ambiguous. CDR1 is LGHDT, CDR2 YNNKEL, per germline (reference sequence). CDR3 length: 12 residues. Deletions cut 2 bases from V and 5 bases from J, with 6 bases between.

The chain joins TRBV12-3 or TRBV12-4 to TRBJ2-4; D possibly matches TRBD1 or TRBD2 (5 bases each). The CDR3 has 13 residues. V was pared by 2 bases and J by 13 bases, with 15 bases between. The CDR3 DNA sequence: TGTGCCAGCAGTTTACCGGGACGTTCGCAGCAGTACTTC. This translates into CASSLPGRSQQYF.

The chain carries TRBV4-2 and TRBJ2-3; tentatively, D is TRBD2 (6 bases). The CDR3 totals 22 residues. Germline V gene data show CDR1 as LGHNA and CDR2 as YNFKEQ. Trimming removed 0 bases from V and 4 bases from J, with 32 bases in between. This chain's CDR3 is CASSQDRPMSREQTAPSDTQYF. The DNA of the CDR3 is TGTGCCAGCAGCCAAGATCGACCCATGAGCCGGGAGCAAACCGCCCCATCAGATACGCAGTATTTT.

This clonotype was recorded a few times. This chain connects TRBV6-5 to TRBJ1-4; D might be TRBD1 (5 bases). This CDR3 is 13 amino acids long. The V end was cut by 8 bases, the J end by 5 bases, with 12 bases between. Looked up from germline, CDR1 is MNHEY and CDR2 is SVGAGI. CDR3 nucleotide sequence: TGTGCCAGCGGGAGGGGAGAAAATGAAAAACTGTTTTTT. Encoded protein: CASGRGENEKLFF.

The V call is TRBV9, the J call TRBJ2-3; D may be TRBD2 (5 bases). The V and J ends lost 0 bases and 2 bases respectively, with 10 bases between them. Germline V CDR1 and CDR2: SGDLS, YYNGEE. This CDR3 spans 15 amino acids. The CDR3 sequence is CASSVGSAYTDTQYF. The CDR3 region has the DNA TGTGCCAGCAGCGTAGGTAGCGCATACACAGATACGCAGTATTTT.

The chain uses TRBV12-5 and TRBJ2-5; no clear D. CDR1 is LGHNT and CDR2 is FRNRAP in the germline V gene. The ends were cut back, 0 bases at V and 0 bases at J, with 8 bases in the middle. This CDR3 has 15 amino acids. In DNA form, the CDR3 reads TGTGCTAGTGGTTTGGTGCCTGATTACCAAGAGACCCAGTACTTC. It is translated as CASGLVPDYQETQYF.

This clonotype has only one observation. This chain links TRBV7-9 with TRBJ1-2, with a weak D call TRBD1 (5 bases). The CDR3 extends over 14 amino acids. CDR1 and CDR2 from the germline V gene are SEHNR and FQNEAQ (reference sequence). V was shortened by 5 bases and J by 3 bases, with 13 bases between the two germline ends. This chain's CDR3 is CASSMSGTYYGYTF. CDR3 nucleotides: TGTGCCAGCAGCATGTCCGGGACTTACTATGGCTACACCTTC.

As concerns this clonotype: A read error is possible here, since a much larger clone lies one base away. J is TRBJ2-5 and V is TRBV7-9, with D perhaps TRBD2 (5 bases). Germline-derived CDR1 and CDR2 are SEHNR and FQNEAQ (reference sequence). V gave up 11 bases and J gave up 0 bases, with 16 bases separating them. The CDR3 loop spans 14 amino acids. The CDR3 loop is CAGGPSQYQETQYF. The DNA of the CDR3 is TGTGCCGGCGGGCCTTCACAGTACCAAGAGACCCAGTACTTC. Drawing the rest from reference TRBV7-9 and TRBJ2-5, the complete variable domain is DTGVSQNPRHKITKRGQNVTFRCDPISEHNRLYWYRQTLGQGPEFLTYFQNEAQLEKSRLLSDRFSAERPKGSFSTLEIQRTEQGDSAMYLCAGGPSQYQETQYFGPGTRLLVL.

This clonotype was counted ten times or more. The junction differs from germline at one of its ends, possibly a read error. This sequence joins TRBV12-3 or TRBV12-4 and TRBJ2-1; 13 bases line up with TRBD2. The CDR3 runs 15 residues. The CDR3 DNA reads TGCGCCAGCAGCCTCGGACTAGCGGGAGTCGATGAGCAGTTCTTC. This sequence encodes CASSLGLAGVDEQFF.

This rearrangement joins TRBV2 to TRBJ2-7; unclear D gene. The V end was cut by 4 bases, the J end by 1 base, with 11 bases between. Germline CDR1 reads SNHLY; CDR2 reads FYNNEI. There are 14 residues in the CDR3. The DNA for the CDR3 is TGTGCCAGCAGTGTCTTGTCCGGATCCTACGAGCAGTACTTC. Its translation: CASSVLSGSYEQYF.